The 25 T cell receptor beta chains in this list originate from one sample, sequenced in a study of blood T cell repertoires in COVID-19. TCRdb's table, derived via immunoSEQ multiplex PCR, lists solely in-frame clones and lacks some. Altogether more than 150,000 clones are present, approximately 88% being singletons, with the ten largest covering roughly 14%. The sample taken for sequencing was peripheral blood. The source is a man aged 18 to 30 with active or convalescent COVID-19.

This chain joins TRBV5-1 and TRBJ1-3; D is perhaps TRBD1 (6 bases). Looked up from germline, CDR1 is SGHRS and CDR2 is YFSETQ. V was cut by 0 bases and J by 4 bases, with 14 bases left in between. This CDR3 has 16 residues. In nucleotides, the CDR3 is TGCGCCAGCAGCTTGGGCGGAACAGGGTTCGGAAACACCATATATTTT. Its translation is CASSLGGTGFGNTIYF.

This clone was seen only once. In DNA, the CDR3 is TGTGCCAGCAGCTTAGTCCCAGGGCCCTACGAGCAGTACTTC. Its protein product is CASSLVPGPYEQYF. This sequence joins TRBV7-8 and TRBJ2-7; possible D gene TRBD1, 5 bases. Germline V gene data show CDR1 as SGHVS and CDR2 as FQNEAQ. V lost 1 base and J lost 2, with 9 bases in between. There are 14 residues in the CDR3.

This clone was detected a few times. This chain links TRBV29-1 with TRBJ1-2; the D gene is possibly TRBD1 (5 bases). CDR1 and CDR2 (germline): SQVTM, ANQGSEA. Trimming cost V 1 base and J 8 bases, with 17 bases left between them. The CDR3 has 14 residues. CDR3 DNA: TGCAGCGTTGAAGTTCCTGCAGCGGGGCTGGGCTACACCTTC. It is translated as CSVEVPAAGLGYTF.

The V and J genes are TRBV5-4 and TRBJ2-3, with D maybe TRBD2 (6 bases). Germline loops: CDR1 SGHNT, CDR2 YYREEE (reference sequence). CDR3 length: 15 residues. Trimming removed 4 bases from V and 4 bases from J, with 16 bases in between. CDR3 loop: CASSTLAPLADTQYF. CDR3 in DNA: TGTGCCAGCAGCACACTAGCTCCTCTCGCAGATACGCAGTATTTT.

The gene calls are TRBV19 and TRBJ1-1, with TRBD1 identical over 7 bases. Germline CDR1 and CDR2: LNHDA and SQIVND (reference sequence). The CDR3 spans 13 residues. The V segment lost 8 bases and the J segment 4 bases; nucleotides outside the gene matches: 7. CDR3 sequence (DNA): TGTGCCAGTCGCTGGGCAGGGGGCACTGAAGCTTTCTTT. This translates into CASRWAGGTEAFF.

This chain connects TRBV11-2 to TRBJ1-2, with 7 bases aligning to TRBD1. Germline V gene data show CDR1 as SGHAT and CDR2 as FQNNGV. The ends lost 2 bases at V and 8 bases at J; junction bases unmatched: 11. The CDR3 runs to 15 residues. The CDR3, as DNA: TGTGCCAGCAGCTTAAACAGGGGCTCTACCGGAGGCTACACCTTC. Translating gives CASSLNRGSTGGYTF.

The chain carries TRBV7-2 and TRBJ2-1; tentatively, D is TRBD2 (5 bases). Trimming pared 0 bases from V and 4 bases from J, leaving 10 bases between. This CDR3 is built from 15 residues. Germline assignment: CDR1 SGHTA and CDR2 FQGNSA. CDR3 in amino acids: CASSLAGEGYNEQFF. CDR3 in DNA: TGTGCCAGCAGCTTAGCGGGAGAGGGATACAATGAGCAGTTCTTC.

The genes are TRBV10-1 and TRBJ1-1; 10 nucleotides align to TRBD1. The CDR3 has 16 amino acids. The germline gives CDR1 WNHNN, CDR2 SYGVQD (reference sequence). After removal of 4 bases from V and 1 base from J, the junction contained 6 bases not matched to a gene. CDR3: CASSVSDRGTNTEAFF. The CDR3 coding sequence is TGCGCCAGCAGTGTCTCGGACAGGGGGACGAACACTGAAGCTTTCTTT.

J is TRBJ2-1 and V is TRBV29-1; TRBD2 agrees at 12 bases. With 1 base clipped from V and 9 bases from J, the junction kept 7 bases outside the gene matches. Germline-derived CDR1 and CDR2 are SQVTM and ANQGSEA. The CDR3 loop spans 15 amino acids. The CDR3 DNA sequence: TGCAGCGTTGAAGTCCCTAGCGGGAGGGTCGGTGAGCAGTTCTTC. The encoded protein is CSVEVPSGRVGEQFF.

This clone is a singleton in its sample. V is TRBV14 and J is TRBJ1-6; TRBD1 aligns across 11 bases. From germline, CDR1 is SGHDN and CDR2 FVKESK. Unmatched junction bases numbered 7, after V lost 4 bases and J lost 2 bases. This CDR3 has 18 residues. The chain's CDR3 is CASSPGTGGSPYNSPLHF. The DNA for the CDR3 is TGTGCCAGCAGCCCTGGGACAGGGGGGTCCCCCTATAATTCACCCCTCCACTTT.

The chain couples TRBV29-1 to TRBJ1-6; no clear D gene. Per germline, CDR1 SQVTM and CDR2 ANQGSEA. V lost 6 bases to trimming and J lost 6 bases, with 15 bases between them. There are 14 residues in the CDR3. The CDR3, as DNA: TGCAGCGTGCGGGCTGACACCGTTAATTCACCCCTCCACTTT. Residues: CSVRADTVNSPLHF.

V is TRBV3-1 (or the pseudogene TRBV3-2) and J is TRBJ2-1, with 10 bases matching TRBD1. Germline values: CDR1 LGHDT, CDR2 YNNKEL (reference sequence). Trimming removed 5 bases from V and 3 bases from J; junction bases left unmatched: 7. CDR3 length: 16 amino acids. CDR3 region: CASSGRDRGYYNEQFF. DNA for the CDR3: TGTGCCAGCAGCGGACGGGACAGGGGATACTACAATGAGCAGTTCTTC.

There are many counts of this clone. The V call is TRBV4-1, the J call TRBJ2-7, with 10 nucleotides matching TRBD2. The CDR3 is made up of 14 amino acids. CDR1 MGHRA and CDR2 YSYEKL come from the germline V gene. Germline trimming cut 7 bases from V and 5 bases from J; bases unmatched to any gene: 8. The CDR3 DNA reads TGCGCCAGCACCCCGGCTAGCGGGAGTGACGAGCAGTACTTC. This codes for CASTPASGSDEQYF.

The chain carries TRBV4-1 and TRBJ2-3; 10 positions agree with TRBD1. Trimming at V came to 1 base and at J to 4 bases, leaving 11 bases not matched to a gene. The CDR3 runs 18 residues. CDR1 and CDR2 from the germline V gene are MGHRA and YSYEKL. CDR3 in DNA: TGCGCCAGCAGCCAAGTGGACCGACAGGGGGCTGTTTCAGATACGCAGTATTTT. It translates to CASSQVDRQGAVSDTQYF.

The chain carries TRBV28 and TRBJ2-1; 8 bases are shared with TRBD2. Germline loops: CDR1 MDHEN, CDR2 SYDVKM. V lost 7 bases to trimming and J lost 6 bases; unmatched junction nucleotides: 17. The CDR3 is made up of 17 amino acids. This chain's CDR3 is CASTTPPGRRGGNEQFF. CDR3 in DNA: TGTGCCAGCACTACTCCCCCGGGGCGCCGGGGGGGCAATGAGCAGTTCTTC.

This rearrangement joins TRBV7-2 to TRBJ2-7, with D unclear. Per the germline V gene, CDR1 is SGHTA and CDR2 is FQGNSA. This CDR3 is built from 13 residues. V shed 1 base and J shed 4 bases, with 8 bases lying between them. CDR3 protein: CASSLVTQYEQYF. CDR3 DNA sequence: TGTGCCAGCAGCTTAGTCACTCAATACGAGCAGTACTTC. Based on the CDR3 plus reference TRBV7-2 and TRBJ2-7, the full variable domain is GAGVSQSPSNKVTEKGKDVELRCDPISGHTALYWYRQSLGQGLEFLIYFQGNSAPDKSGLPSDRFSAERTGGSVSTLTIQRTQQEDSAVYLCASSLVTQYEQYFGPGTRLTVT.

The chain combines TRBV15 with TRBJ2-5; 8 nucleotides line up with TRBD2. The V and J ends lost 0 bases and 4 bases, in that order; junction bases with no gene match: 4. CDR3 size: 15 residues. Germline V lookup: CDR1 LNHNV, CDR2 YYDKDF (reference sequence). CDR3 region: CATSRDSGLGETQYF. The CDR3 bases are TGTGCCACCAGCAGAGATTCGGGACTAGGAGAGACCCAGTACTTC.

The gene calls are TRBV7-5 and TRBJ1-6; no check of the table's D call, TRBD1, against the DNA was made. TRBV7-5 is shown as a pseudogene. The CDR3 consists of 17 residues. The CDR3 DNA is TGTGTCAGAAGCCCACTTTCGTTAGCAGGGGTCAATTCACCCCTCCACTTT. Amino acid sequence: CVRSPLSLAGVNSPLHF.

The chain employs TRBV7-2 and TRBJ1-4; D gene ambiguous. Germline CDR1 SGHTA, CDR2 FQGNSA. The CDR3 runs 18 residues. V lost 4 bases and J lost 0, with 18 bases in between. The CDR3 nucleotides read TGTGCCAGCAGCTCCCACCGCTTGGGCCGATCAACTAATGAAAAACTGTTTTTT. This translates into CASSSHRLGRSTNEKLFF.

CDR3 sequence reads: CASSEATSAGNEQFF. The CDR3 coding sequence is TGTGCCAGCAGTGAGGCGACTAGCGCGGGCAATGAGCAGTTCTTC. The rearrangement joins TRBV6-4 to TRBJ2-1; 8 bases line up with TRBD2. The CDR3 runs 15 residues. Germline CDR1 is MRHNA and CDR2 is SNTAGT. The ends lost 3 bases at V and 6 bases at J; junction bases unmatched: 7.

The chain couples TRBV5-1 to TRBJ2-3; D may be TRBD2 (5 bases). Trimming pared 4 bases from V and 0 bases from J, leaving 9 bases between. CDR1 is SGHRS and CDR2 is YFSETQ in the germline V gene. This CDR3 has 14 residues. The CDR3 DNA follows: TGCGCCAGCAGCCAACGGACTAGCACAGATACGCAGTATTTT. Protein product: CASSQRTSTDTQYF.

This rearrangement joins TRBV9 to TRBJ2-2; D gene ambiguous. CDR1 and CDR2 from the germline V gene are SGDLS and YYNGEE. The CDR3 covers 14 residues. V was cut by 7 bases and J by 6 bases, with 16 bases left in between. The CDR3 reads CASGREVRAGELFF. The CDR3 DNA reads TGTGCCAGCGGCCGCGAAGTCCGGGCCGGGGAGCTGTTTTTT.

The chain carries TRBV6-5 and TRBJ1-5; 7 nucleotides agree with TRBD1. CDR1 and CDR2 (germline): MNHEY, SVGAGI. CDR3 length: 14 amino acids. Germline trimming cut 8 bases from V and 5 bases from J; bases unmatched to any gene: 9. The CDR3 DNA is TGTGCCAGCTTGACAGGGAGATTCGATCAGCCCCAGCATTTT. Amino acid sequence: CASLTGRFDQPQHF.

The chain couples TRBV6-5 to TRBJ2-2; tentatively, D is TRBD1 (6 bases). V lost 4 bases, J lost 7 bases, and 13 bases lay in between. The CDR3 contains 14 residues. CDR1 and CDR2 from the germline V gene are MNHEY and SVGAGI. The CDR3 loop reads CASSFSRGNGELFF. For the CDR3, the DNA is TGTGCCAGCAGTTTCTCTAGGGGGAACGGGGAGCTGTTTTTT.

This clone was observed a handful of times. J is TRBJ1-6 and V is TRBV12-3 or TRBV12-4; perhaps TRBD1 as D (5 bases). V was pared by 7 bases and J by 9 bases, with 13 bases between. CDR3 length equals 13 residues. In nucleotides, the CDR3 is TGTGCCAGCACTCCCCAGGGCAGTTCACCCCTCCACTTT. This codes for CASTPQGSSPLHF.